Below, 30 T cell receptor beta chains from the same sample are listed, as sequenced in a study of T cell responses to AZD1222 COVID-19 vaccine. TCRdb keeps only in-frame clones here, not all; method: immunoSEQ multiplex PCR. The repertoire holds 130,000 to 150,000 clones, with approximately 89% as singletons. This material consisted of peripheral blood, taken on day 0 of AZD1222 vaccination. These receptor sequences come from an adult in good health.

This clone has just one count. The chain combines TRBV5-1 with TRBJ1-1; unclear D gene. Trimming stripped 2 bases from V and 1 base from J, with 9 bases between. Per the germline V gene, CDR1 is SGHRS and CDR2 is YFSETQ. The CDR3 loop spans 14 amino acids. CDR3 nucleotides: TGCGCCAGCAGCTTCTCGGGATGGAACACTGAAGCTTTCTTT. Its translation: CASSFSGWNTEAFF. The complete variable domain, with remaining parts taken from reference TRBV5-1 and TRBJ1-1, reads KAGVTQTPRYLIKTRGQQVTLSCSPISGHRSVSWYQQTPGQGLQFLFEYFSETQRNKGNFPGRFSGRQFSNSRSEMNVSTLELGDSALYLCASSFSGWNTEAFFGQGTRLTVV.

V usage is TRBV7-8 and J usage is TRBJ1-3, with 9 bases lining up with TRBD1. Germline V lookup: CDR1 SGHVS, CDR2 FQNEAQ. CDR3 length: 16 residues. With 6 bases clipped from V and 3 bases from J, the junction kept 9 bases outside the gene matches. CDR3 DNA: TGTGCCAGCAGGTTTGGACAGGGGAGCATTGGAAACACCATATATTTT. Its translation is CASRFGQGSIGNTIYF.

The chain links TRBV4-1 to TRBJ2-7; TRBD2 matches at 7 bases. The CDR3 runs 14 residues. The V segment lost 9 bases and the J segment 2 bases; nucleotides outside the gene matches: 10. The germline gives CDR1 MGHRA, CDR2 YSYEKL. CDR3 coding DNA: TGCGCCAGTTCCTGGGCTAGCGGAGCCTACGAGCAGTACTTC. Residues: CASSWASGAYEQYF.

This chain joins TRBV4-3 and TRBJ1-6; the D is unclear. CDR3 size: 14 residues. Germline CDR1 is LGHNA and CDR2 is YSLEER. V lost 3 bases, J lost 7 bases, and 10 bases lay in between. The CDR3 reads CASSQDGQNSPLHF. CDR3 bases: TGCGCCAGCAGCCAGGACGGTCAAAATTCACCCCTCCACTTT.

Written as DNA, the CDR3 is TGTGCCAGCAGTGAAGCCACGGCAGGGGTTTATGGCTACACCTTC. This sequence encodes CASSEATAGVYGYTF. The genes are TRBV2 and TRBJ1-2, with D tentatively TRBD1 (6 bases). This CDR3 is 15 amino acids long. Germline CDR1 is SNHLY and CDR2 is FYNNEI. Trimming pared 0 bases from V and 5 bases from J, leaving 13 bases between.

The CDR3: CASSVIQGEKLFF. The DNA of the CDR3 is TGTGCCAGCAGTGTGATTCAAGGAGAAAAACTGTTTTTT. V and J are TRBV6-2 or TRBV6-3 and TRBJ1-4; D not resolved. V was shortened by 5 bases and J by 8 bases, with 12 bases between the two germline ends. The CDR3 has 13 amino acids. Germline loops: CDR1 MNHEY, CDR2 SVGEGT.

The chain joins TRBV3-1 (or the pseudogene TRBV3-2) to TRBJ1-5; D is perhaps TRBD1 (5 bases). Trimming removed 9 bases at V and 1 base at J, with 16 bases between. CDR3 length: 15 residues. CDR1 and CDR2 (germline): LGHDT, YNNKEL (reference sequence). CDR3 region: CASSPFQGSNQPQHF. The CDR3 DNA sequence: TGTGCCAGTAGTCCATTTCAGGGAAGCAATCAGCCCCAGCATTTT.

The chain uses TRBV18 and TRBJ2-6; D gene ambiguous. The V gene lost 6 bases and the J gene lost 1 base, with 4 bases spanning the gap. CDR3 length: 13 residues. In germline, CDR1 is KGHSH, CDR2 LQKENI. The CDR3 sequence is CASSTSGANVLTF. Written as DNA, the CDR3 is TGTGCCAGCTCGACATCTGGGGCCAACGTCCTGACTTTC.

This chain connects TRBV19 to TRBJ2-3; 8 nucleotides align to TRBD2. Losses at the gene ends were 9 bases for V and 0 bases for J; bases not matched to a gene: 5. CDR3 length equals 14 residues. From germline, CDR1 is LNHDA and CDR2 SQIVND (reference sequence). The CDR3 nucleotides are TGTGCCAGCACGACTAGCGTTAGCACAGATACGCAGTATTTT. Encoded protein: CASTTSVSTDTQYF.

The rearrangement links TRBV29-1 to TRBJ1-5, with 7 bases matching TRBD1. Germline V gene data show CDR1 as SQVTM and CDR2 as ANQGSEA. This CDR3 has 14 amino acids. V dropped 4 bases and J dropped 5; count of bases not matched to a gene: 8. The CDR3: CSVAEQGPYQPQHF. CDR3 DNA sequence: TGCAGCGTTGCGGAACAGGGGCCCTATCAGCCCCAGCATTTT.

The CDR3 nucleotides read TGTGCCAGCAGCCCTAGGGTGGCTAACTATGGCTACACCTTC. Its protein product is CASSPRVANYGYTF. The chain links TRBV9 to TRBJ1-2; D is undetermined. This CDR3 spans 14 amino acids. Looked up from germline, CDR1 is SGDLS and CDR2 is YYNGEE. Trimming removed 4 bases at V and 0 bases at J, with 10 bases between.

The chain couples TRBV27 to TRBJ1-2; no firm D call. Per germline, CDR1 MNHEY and CDR2 SMNVEV (reference sequence). This CDR3 comprises 13 residues. V was cut by 8 bases and J by 8 bases, with 18 bases left in between. The chain's CDR3 is CASGGNGALGYTF. CDR3 bases: TGTGCCAGCGGTGGGAACGGCGCTCTCGGCTACACCTTC.

The chain links TRBV27 to TRBJ1-5; weak D call: TRBD1 (5 bases). CDR1 and CDR2 (germline): MNHEY, SMNVEV (reference sequence). The CDR3 loop spans 15 amino acids. The V end was cut by 2 bases, the J end by 9 bases, with 17 bases between. This chain's CDR3 is CASSLGTPGQLPQHF. In nucleotides, the CDR3 is TGTGCCAGCAGTTTAGGGACCCCCGGGCAATTGCCCCAGCATTTT.

The chain couples TRBV13 to TRBJ1-3; 7 nucleotides match TRBD1. J was trimmed by 4 bases and V by 5 bases; bases with no gene match: 11. The CDR3 runs to 16 residues. The germline CDR1 and CDR2 sequences are PRHDT and FYEKMQ (reference sequence). The DNA for the CDR3 is TGTGCCAGCAGCCCGCTACAGGGGAGGTCCGGAAACACCATATATTTT. This codes for CASSPLQGRSGNTIYF.

This chain connects TRBV2 to TRBJ2-1, with D uncertain. Deletions cut 6 bases from V and 3 bases from J, with 9 bases between. Germline values: CDR1 SNHLY, CDR2 FYNNEI. The CDR3 covers 13 residues. CDR3 nucleotides: TGTGCCAGCAGCGATGATCGCTACAATGAGCAGTTCTTC. It is translated as CASSDDRYNEQFF.

The rearrangement joins TRBV18 to TRBJ1-4; TRBD1 is a possible D gene (5 bases). CDR1 is KGHSH, CDR2 LQKENI, per germline. Trimming cost V 3 bases and J 8 bases, with 13 bases left between them. CDR3 size: 14 residues. The CDR3 nucleotides are TGTGCCAGCTCACCGCCTTCGGGGGTAGAAAAACTGTTTTTT. It specifies CASSPPSGVEKLFF.

This chain links TRBV28 with TRBJ1-5; D unresolved. Germline V CDR1 and CDR2: MDHEN, SYDVKM. V gave up 6 bases and J gave up 2 bases, with 14 bases separating them. This CDR3 region has 15 residues. This CDR3 reads CASSRVRAGNQPQHF. CDR3 DNA sequence: TGTGCCAGCAGCCGAGTAAGGGCGGGCAATCAGCCCCAGCATTTT.

This clone has only a few counts. This sequence joins TRBV5-4 and TRBJ2-1, with D perhaps assigned TRBD1 or TRBD2 (5 bases each). V gave up 2 bases and J gave up 8 bases, with 20 bases separating them. CDR3 length: 16 amino acids. CDR1 is SGHNT, CDR2 YYREEE, per germline (reference sequence). CDR3 DNA sequence: TGTGCCAGCAGCTTCGCCCGGGGCTATGGTGTGGATGAGCAGTTCTTC. Residues: CASSFARGYGVDEQFF.

This clone was detected once. V gene TRBV30 combines with J gene TRBJ1-6; D possibly corresponds to TRBD1 (6 bases). CDR1 and CDR2 (germline): GTSNPN, SVGIG (reference sequence). V lost 0 bases, J lost 5 bases, and 8 bases lay in between. This CDR3 has 14 residues. In DNA form, the CDR3 reads TGTGCCTGGAGTGTGGGGGGCCATAATTCACCCCTCCACTTT. Encoded protein: CAWSVGGHNSPLHF. Full variable domain (missing parts from reference TRBV30 and TRBJ1-6): SQTIHQWPATLVQPVGSPLSLECTVEGTSNPNLYWYRQAAGRGLQLLFYSVGIGQISSEVPQNLSASRPQDRQFILSSKKLLLSDSGFYLCAWSVGGHNSPLHFGNGTRLTVT.

This chain uses TRBV20-1 with TRBJ2-7; the D is unclear. CDR3 length: 14 residues. CDR1 is DFQATT, CDR2 SNEGSKA, per germline (reference sequence). V was trimmed by 3 bases and J by 5 bases, leaving 17 bases between them. The CDR3 reads CSASRGIVQDEQYF. The CDR3 DNA sequence: TGCAGTGCTAGTCGTGGAATAGTTCAGGACGAGCAGTACTTC.

The chain recombines TRBV11-2 with TRBJ2-3; 10 nucleotides align to TRBD2. CDR1 SGHAT and CDR2 FQNNGV come from the germline V gene. J was trimmed by 2 bases and V by 5 bases; bases with no gene match: 7. The length of the CDR3 is 16 residues. The CDR3 here is CASSPMTSGFTDTQYF. CDR3 nucleotide sequence: TGTGCCAGCAGCCCCATGACTAGCGGGTTCACAGATACGCAGTATTTT.

The chain recombines TRBV30 with TRBJ2-7; 7 bases are a match to TRBD2. CDR1 is GTSNPN, CDR2 SVGIG, per germline (reference sequence). V gave up 3 bases and J gave up 4 bases; unmatched junction bases: 12. The CDR3 is 15 amino acids. The DNA of the CDR3 is TGTGCCTGGAGCACCTCCGGGAGCGGGGCATACGAGCAGTACTTC. Its translation: CAWSTSGSGAYEQYF.

This sequence joins TRBV10-3 and TRBJ2-2; D uncertain. The CDR3 has 13 residues. Trimming cost V 6 bases and J 7 bases, with 12 bases left between them. The germline CDR1 and CDR2 sequences are ENHRY and SYGVKD. As DNA, the CDR3 is TGTGCCATCAGCGAGGCGCGGAACGGGGAGCTGTTTTTT. The encoded protein is CAISEARNGELFF.

The CDR3 spells CASSLQGEGTLTKNIQYF. For the CDR3, the DNA is TGTGCCAGCAGCTTGCAGGGGGAAGGGACCCTAACCAAAAACATTCAGTACTTC. This sequence joins TRBV7-9 and TRBJ2-4, with 7 bases matching TRBD1. The length of the CDR3 is 18 residues. CDR1 is SEHNR and CDR2 is FQNEAQ in the germline V gene (reference sequence). V lost 3 bases, J lost 2 bases, and 13 bases stayed unmatched.

The V gene is TRBV3-1 (or the pseudogene TRBV3-2), the J gene TRBJ1-6; 10 nucleotides align to TRBD1. The CDR3 is made up of 15 amino acids. Germline values: CDR1 LGHDT, CDR2 YNNKEL (reference sequence). With 4 bases clipped from V and 10 bases from J, the junction kept 7 bases outside the gene matches. This CDR3 reads CASSRSGTGESPLHF. The CDR3 DNA is TGTGCCAGCAGCCGATCAGGGACAGGGGAATCACCCCTCCACTTT.

V is TRBV4-1 and J is TRBJ1-3; no clear D. Trimming pared 3 bases from V and 8 bases from J, leaving 17 bases between. There are 15 residues in the CDR3. In germline, CDR1 is MGHRA, CDR2 YSYEKL. The chain's CDR3 is CASSQLGSVLDTIYF. Written as DNA, the CDR3 is TGCGCCAGCAGCCAGCTCGGGTCGGTTTTGGACACCATATATTTT.

This chain uses TRBV6-6 with TRBJ1-2; no clear D. The ends were cut back, 2 bases at V and 8 bases at J, with 12 bases in the middle. The CDR3 sequence is 13 residues long. Germline-derived CDR1 and CDR2 are MNHNY and SVGAGI (reference sequence). The CDR3 here is CASSYGWEGGYTF. CDR3 nucleotides: TGTGCCAGCAGTTACGGTTGGGAAGGGGGCTACACCTTC.

The J gene is TRBJ1-2, the V gene TRBV9; D is possibly TRBD1 (5 bases). The length of the CDR3 is 14 residues. The germline V and J ends were trimmed by 0 bases and 4 bases, with 10 bases remaining between them. Germline assignment: CDR1 SGDLS and CDR2 YYNGEE. The CDR3 here is CASSVARDSYGYTF. CDR3 coding DNA: TGTGCCAGCAGCGTAGCCAGGGATAGCTATGGCTACACCTTC.

V and J are TRBV9 and TRBJ2-1; a possible D gene is TRBD2 (7 bases). CDR1 and CDR2 (germline): SGDLS, YYNGEE. The CDR3 runs 15 residues. V lost 0 bases and J lost 7, with 14 bases in between. CDR3 bases: TGTGCCAGCAGCGTAGTTTGGGGGGGCCAAAATGAGCAGTTCTTC. Amino acids: CASSVVWGGQNEQFF.

This rearrangement joins TRBV4-2 to TRBJ2-2; 7 nucleotides line up with TRBD2. Trimming at V came to 4 bases and at J to 4 bases, leaving 6 bases not matched to a gene. Germline V gene sequence: CDR1 LGHNA, CDR2 YNFKEQ. The CDR3 consists of 15 residues. CDR3 sequence: CASSLGRDGTGELFF. Written as DNA, the CDR3 is TGTGCCAGCAGCCTAGGGAGGGACGGCACCGGGGAGCTGTTTTTT.